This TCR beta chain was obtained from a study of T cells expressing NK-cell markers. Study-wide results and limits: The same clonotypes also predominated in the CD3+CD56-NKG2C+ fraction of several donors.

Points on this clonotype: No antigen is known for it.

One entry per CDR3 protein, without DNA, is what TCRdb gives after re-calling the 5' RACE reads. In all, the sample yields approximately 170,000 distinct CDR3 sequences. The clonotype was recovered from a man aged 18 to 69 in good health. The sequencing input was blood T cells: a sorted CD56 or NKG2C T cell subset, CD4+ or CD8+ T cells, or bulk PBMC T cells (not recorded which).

The CDR3: CAIGGQGAQETQYF. This chain uses TRBV6-1 with TRBJ2-5; TCRdb's assignment of TRBD1 cannot be checked, as there is no DNA. This CDR3 region has 14 residues. Germline values: CDR1 MNHNS, CDR2 SASEGT.